This TCR beta chain was sequenced in a study of graft-versus-host responses after intestinal transplantation. Across the whole study: Anti-thymocyte globulin induction was given to all recipients, followed by tacrolimus and steroids for approximately three years.

This table comes from immunoSEQ multiplex PCR, and its TCRdb copy is limited to in-frame clones, with some not included. The repertoire holds tens of thousands of clones, with roughly 87% as singletons. Study-level findings and limits: Where graft-donor T cell macrochimerism was present, patients had high graft-versus-host to host-versus-graft clonal ratios in allografts. Ileal or blood samples showed some GvH clones first, and such clones were also found in recipient marrow. Early after transplant, HvG declines were associated with peak levels of circulating GvH clones.

Notes on this clone: No antigen is known for it.

Here the sequenced sample was PBMCs, taken around 65 days after intestinal transplantation. This receptor was taken from a human patient who received an intestinal transplant, so some T cells may come from the graft donor.

CDR3 amino acids: CASRAGARTDTQYF. In nucleotides, the CDR3 is TGTGCCAGCAGGGCAGGGGCCAGAACAGATACGCAGTATTTT. This sequence joins TRBV9 and TRBJ2-3; D may be TRBD1 (6 bases). The V and J ends lost 5 bases and 3 bases respectively, with 13 bases between them. CDR1 is SGDLS, CDR2 YYNGEE, per germline. This CDR3 spans 14 amino acids.